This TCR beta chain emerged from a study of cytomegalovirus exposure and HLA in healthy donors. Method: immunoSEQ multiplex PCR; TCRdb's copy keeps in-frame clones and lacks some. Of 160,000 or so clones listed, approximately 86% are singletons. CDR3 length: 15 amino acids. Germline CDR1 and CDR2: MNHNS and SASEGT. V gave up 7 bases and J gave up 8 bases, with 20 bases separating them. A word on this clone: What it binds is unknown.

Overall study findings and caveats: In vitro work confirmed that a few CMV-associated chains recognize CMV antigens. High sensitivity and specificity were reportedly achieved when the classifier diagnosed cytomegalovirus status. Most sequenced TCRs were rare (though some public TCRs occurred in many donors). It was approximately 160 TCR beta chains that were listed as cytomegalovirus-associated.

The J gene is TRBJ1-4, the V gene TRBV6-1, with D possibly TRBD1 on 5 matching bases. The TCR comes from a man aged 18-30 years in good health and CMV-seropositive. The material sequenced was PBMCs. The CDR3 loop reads CASMVGRAGLEKLFF. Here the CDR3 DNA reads TGTGCCAGCATGGTCGGACGGGCAGGGCTGGAAAAACTGTTTTTT.